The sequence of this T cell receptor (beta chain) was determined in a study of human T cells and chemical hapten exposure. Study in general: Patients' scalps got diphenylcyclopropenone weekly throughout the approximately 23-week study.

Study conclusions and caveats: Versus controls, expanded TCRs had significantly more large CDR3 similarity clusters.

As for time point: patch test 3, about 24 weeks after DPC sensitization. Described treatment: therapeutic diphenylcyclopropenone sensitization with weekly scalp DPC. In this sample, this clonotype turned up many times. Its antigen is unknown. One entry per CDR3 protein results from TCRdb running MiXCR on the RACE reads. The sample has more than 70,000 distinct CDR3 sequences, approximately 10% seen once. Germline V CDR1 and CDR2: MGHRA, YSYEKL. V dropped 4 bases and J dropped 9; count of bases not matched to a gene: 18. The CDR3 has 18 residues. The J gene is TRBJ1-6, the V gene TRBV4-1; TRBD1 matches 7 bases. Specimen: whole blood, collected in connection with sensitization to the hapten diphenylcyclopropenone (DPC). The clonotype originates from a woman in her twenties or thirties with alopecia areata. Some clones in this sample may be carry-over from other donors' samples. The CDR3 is CASSLLQTGMGNFSPLHF. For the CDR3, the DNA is TGCGCCAGCAGCCTACTACAGACAGGGATGGGGAACTTTTCACCCCTCCACTTT.